Below are 22 T cell receptor beta chains sequenced from a single sample in a study of response to subunit inactivated influenza vaccine. In TCRdb, the RT-PCR reads were re-called with MiXCR into one record per CDR3 protein. The sample shows about 780,000 distinct CDR3 sequences, 18% of them seen only once. Specimen: PBMCs from blood, collected around 5 days after vaccination. The receptors shown here come from a man aged 45-65 years who received an inactivated influenza vaccine.

About this clonotype: A much larger clone lies one base from this, so it may be a read error. The chain combines TRBV7-2 with TRBJ2-2; TRBD2 matches at 10 bases. The CDR3 is 15 amino acids. CDR1 is SGHTA and CDR2 is FQGNSA in the germline V gene. V was pared by 6 bases and J by 1 base, with 2 bases of the junction left unmatched. This CDR3 is CASRRLAGNTGELFF. CDR3 DNA: TGTGCCAGCAGGCGACTAGCGGGGAACACCGGGGAGCTGTTTTTT. The complete variable domain, with remaining parts taken from reference TRBV7-2 and TRBJ2-2, reads GAGVSQSPSNKVTEKGKDVELRCDPISGHTALYWYRQSLGQGLEFLIYFQGNSAPDKSGLPSDRFSAERTGGSVSTLTIQRTQQEDSAVYLCASRRLAGNTGELFFGEGSRLTVL.

V usage is TRBV29-1 and J usage is TRBJ1-1, with D uncertain. Germline lookup yields CDR1 SQVTM and CDR2 ANQGSEA. This CDR3 region has 13 residues. Trimming took off 6 bases at V and 1 base at J, with 12 bases between the two ends. CDR3 loop: CSVAVTWNTEAFF. CDR3 bases: TGCAGCGTCGCCGTCACATGGAACACTGAAGCTTTCTTT.

This clonotype was picked up many times. The chain uses TRBV10-1 and TRBJ1-1, with D unresolved. Trimming stripped 2 bases from V and 1 base from J, with 5 bases between. There are 13 residues in the CDR3. Germline V gives CDR1 WNHNN, CDR2 SYGVQD (reference sequence). CDR3 in DNA: TGCGCCAGCAGTGAGGGCCGGAACACTGAAGCTTTCTTT. Translation gives CASSEGRNTEAFF.

This clonotype has a handful of counts. The gene calls are TRBV12-3 or TRBV12-4 and TRBJ2-5, with D uncertain. V gave up 7 bases and J gave up 4 bases, with 10 bases separating them. The CDR3 runs 12 residues. Here the CDR3 reads CASKAPGETQYF. Written as DNA, the CDR3 is TGTGCCAGCAAGGCACCAGGAGAGACCCAGTACTTC.

The rearrangement links TRBV28 to TRBJ1-4, with a possible D match to TRBD1 (6 bases). There are 13 residues in the CDR3. Germline loops: CDR1 MDHEN, CDR2 SYDVKM. The V end was cut by 6 bases, the J end by 7 bases, with 12 bases between. Here the CDR3 reads CASRDRLFEKLFF. The DNA of the CDR3 is TGTGCCAGCAGGGACAGACTATTTGAAAAACTGTTTTTT.

The chain is built from TRBV11-2 and TRBJ2-3; 9 bases agree with TRBD2. The CDR3 runs 15 residues. Per germline, CDR1 SGHAT and CDR2 FQNNGV. The V gene end was trimmed by 3 bases and the J gene end by 13 bases; junction bases not matched to a gene: 14. CDR3 in amino acids: CASSFEAGGTANEYF. The DNA of the CDR3 is TGTGCCAGCAGCTTTGAAGCGGGGGGAACCGCAAATGAGTATTTT.

The V and J genes are TRBV2 and TRBJ1-5, with 7 bases fitting TRBD1. Trimming at V came to 2 bases and at J to 4 bases, leaving 2 bases not matched to a gene. CDR3 length: 14 amino acids. CDR1 and CDR2 from the germline V gene are SNHLY and FYNNEI. The CDR3 region is CASSEQGGNQPQHF. The CDR3 coding sequence is TGTGCCAGCAGTGAACAGGGGGGTAATCAGCCCCAGCATTTT. The whole variable domain, remainder taken from reference TRBV2 and TRBJ1-5, is EPEVTQTPSHQVTQMGQEVILRCVPISNHLYFYWYRQILGQKVEFLVSFYNNEISEKSEIFDDQFSVERPDGSNFTLKIRSTKLEDSAMYFCASSEQGGNQPQHFGDGTRLSIL.

This clonotype was detected ten times or more. The V gene is TRBV10-3, the J gene TRBJ2-1, with TRBD1 identical over 9 bases. Germline CDR1 ENHRY, CDR2 SYGVKD. The CDR3 extends over 14 amino acids. Unmatched junction bases numbered 7, after V lost 4 bases and J lost 9 bases. CDR3 sequence: CAISGQGEKAEQFF. For the CDR3, the DNA is TGTGCCATCAGTGGACAGGGGGAGAAGGCTGAGCAGTTCTTC.

This clonotype occurred a few times. CDR3 sequence: CATSTQTVRNTIYF. As DNA, the CDR3 is TGTGCCACCAGTACACAGACAGTTCGAAACACCATATATTTT. The rearrangement uses TRBV15 and TRBJ1-3, with a tentative D call TRBD1 (5 bases). Germline CDR1 LNHNV, CDR2 YYDKDF (reference sequence). CDR3 length: 14 amino acids. The germline V and J ends were trimmed by 6 bases and 5 bases, with 14 bases remaining between them.

This sequence joins TRBV9 and TRBJ2-5, with D possibly being TRBD2 (6 bases). The CDR3 consists of 15 residues. Germline lookup yields CDR1 SGDLS and CDR2 YYNGEE. V was trimmed by 0 bases and J by 1 base, leaving 10 bases between them. CDR3 coding DNA: TGTGCCAGCAGCGTAGCGAGCGGGTTCCAAGAGACCCAGTACTTC. Translation gives CASSVASGFQETQYF.

Only a few counts were recorded for this clonotype. CDR3 sequence reads: CAISERGSGTDTQYF. The CDR3 DNA reads TGTGCCATCAGTGAGCGGGGGTCCGGCACAGATACGCAGTATTTT. The gene calls are TRBV10-3 and TRBJ2-3, with a tentative D call TRBD2 (6 bases). Between the trimmed V and J ends, which lost 2 bases and 1 base, there was a span of 10 bases. The V gene's germline CDR1 is ENHRY and CDR2 SYGVKD. The CDR3 is made up of 15 amino acids.

The V and J genes are TRBV10-1 and TRBJ2-4, with D unresolved. Looked up from germline, CDR1 is WNHNN and CDR2 is SYGVQD (reference sequence). The CDR3 has 13 amino acids. V was pared by 0 bases and J by 6 bases, with 6 bases between. CDR3 residues: CASSESRRNIQYF. CDR3 DNA: TGCGCCAGCAGTGAGTCAAGAAGAAACATTCAGTACTTC.

Many counts were recorded for this clonotype. The rearrangement joins TRBV7-9 to TRBJ2-7, with D unclear. The CDR3 is 12 amino acids. Trimming took off 3 bases at V and 5 bases at J, with 8 bases between the two ends. Germline CDR1 reads SEHNR; CDR2 reads FQNEAQ (reference sequence). The CDR3 protein is CASSFLLDEQYF. Written as DNA, the CDR3 is TGTGCCAGCAGCTTCTTACTTGACGAGCAGTACTTC.

This clonotype was observed many times. CDR3 sequence: CASSWTGVDGYTF. Written as DNA, the CDR3 is TGTGCCAGCAGTTGGACAGGGGTGGATGGCTACACCTTC. The V call is TRBV6-2 or TRBV6-3, the J call TRBJ1-2; 9 bases agree with TRBD1. This CDR3 is built from 13 residues. With 4 bases clipped from V and 6 bases from J, the junction kept 3 bases outside the gene matches. Germline CDR1 is MNHEY and CDR2 is SVGEGT.

The sample holds many counts of this clonotype. This chain links TRBV7-2 with TRBJ2-1, with a weak D call TRBD2 (7 bases). Trimming cost V 0 bases and J 5 bases, with 11 bases left between them. Germline V gene sequence: CDR1 SGHTA, CDR2 FQGNSA. The CDR3 is made up of 15 amino acids. The CDR3 nucleotides are TGTGCCAGCAGCTTAGCGGGGGGGCGAAACAATGAGCAGTTCTTC. Protein sequence: CASSLAGGRNNEQFF. The entire variable domain, with the rest obtained from reference TRBV7-2 and TRBJ2-1, is as follows: GAGVSQSPSNKVTEKGKDVELRCDPISGHTALYWYRQSLGQGLEFLIYFQGNSAPDKSGLPSDRFSAERTGGSVSTLTIQRTQQEDSAVYLCASSLAGGRNNEQFFGPGTRLTVL.

The gene calls are TRBV28 and TRBJ2-2; D might be TRBD2 (6 bases). The length of the CDR3 is 17 residues. V lost 1 base and J lost 0, with 12 bases in between. Germline-derived CDR1 and CDR2 are MDHEN and SYDVKM. The CDR3 nucleotides read TGTGCCAGCAGTTTATCGGCTTGGGGGGCGAACACCGGGGAGCTGTTTTTT. It encodes CASSLSAWGANTGELFF.

The chain couples TRBV4-1 to TRBJ2-3, with D hard to call. The CDR3 is 14 residues long. Trimming cost V 0 bases and J 3 bases, with 7 bases left between them. CDR1 MGHRA and CDR2 YSYEKL come from the germline V gene. The CDR3 DNA is TGCGCCAGCAGCCAAGATCCGGAGACAGATACGCAGTATTTT. It encodes CASSQDPETDTQYF.

In its sample, this clonotype was seen once. The V gene is TRBV28, the J gene TRBJ2-6; D is ambiguous. The CDR3 consists of 15 residues. Germline CDR1 MDHEN, CDR2 SYDVKM. V lost 7 bases and J lost 0, with 10 bases in between. The CDR3 bases are TGTGCCAGCACCCCTACAGACTCTGGGGCCAACGTCCTGACTTTC. Protein: CASTPTDSGANVLTF.

The gene calls are TRBV5-1 and TRBJ2-5, with D tentatively TRBD2 (6 bases). Per the germline V gene, CDR1 is SGHRS and CDR2 is YFSETQ. The CDR3 runs to 15 residues. Trimming took 0 bases from V and 4 from J, leaving 13 bases between them. In DNA form, the CDR3 reads TGCGCCAGCAGCTTGGGTGTGGCTAGCGCAGAGACCCAGTACTTC. It is translated as CASSLGVASAETQYF.

The chain uses TRBV25-1 and TRBJ1-1, with 9 bases aligning to TRBD1. The trim removed 2 bases at V and 4 bases at J, leaving 5 bases unmatched. Per the germline V gene, CDR1 is MGHDK and CDR2 is SYGVNS. This CDR3 has 15 amino acids. The CDR3 region has the DNA TGTGCCAGCAGTGAAAAGGGGACAGGGCGCACTGAAGCTTTCTTT. This encodes CASSEKGTGRTEAFF.

The gene calls are TRBV28 and TRBJ1-6; no clear D gene. V lost 2 bases, J lost 3 bases, and 8 bases lay in between. Germline lookup yields CDR1 MDHEN and CDR2 SYDVKM. This CDR3 is 15 amino acids long. DNA for the CDR3: TGTGCCAGCAGTTTAATGGGCCGCTATAATTCACCCCTCCACTTT. Translated: CASSLMGRYNSPLHF.

This clonotype was detected a few times. CDR3 DNA: TGCAGTGCCCGCAAGGGGGCAGTGAACACTGAAGCTTTCTTT. It codes for CSARKGAVNTEAFF. The chain uses TRBV20-1 and TRBJ1-1; TRBD1 agrees at 7 bases. The CDR3 loop spans 14 amino acids. CDR1 is DFQATT, CDR2 SNEGSKA, per germline (reference sequence). J gave up 0 bases and V 6 bases, and 7 bases lay outside the gene matches.